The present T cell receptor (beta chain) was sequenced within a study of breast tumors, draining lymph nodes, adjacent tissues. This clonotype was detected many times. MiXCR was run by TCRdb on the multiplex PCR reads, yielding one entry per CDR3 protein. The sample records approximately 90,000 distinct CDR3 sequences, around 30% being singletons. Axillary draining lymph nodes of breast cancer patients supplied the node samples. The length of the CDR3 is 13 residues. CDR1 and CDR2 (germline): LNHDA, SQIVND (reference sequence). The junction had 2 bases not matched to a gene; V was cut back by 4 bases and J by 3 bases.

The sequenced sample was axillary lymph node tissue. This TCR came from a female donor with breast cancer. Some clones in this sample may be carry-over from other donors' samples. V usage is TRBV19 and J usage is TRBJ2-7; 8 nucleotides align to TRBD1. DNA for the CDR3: TGTGCCAGTAGTACCGACAGGGGCTACGAGCAGTACTTC. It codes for CASSTDRGYEQYF.